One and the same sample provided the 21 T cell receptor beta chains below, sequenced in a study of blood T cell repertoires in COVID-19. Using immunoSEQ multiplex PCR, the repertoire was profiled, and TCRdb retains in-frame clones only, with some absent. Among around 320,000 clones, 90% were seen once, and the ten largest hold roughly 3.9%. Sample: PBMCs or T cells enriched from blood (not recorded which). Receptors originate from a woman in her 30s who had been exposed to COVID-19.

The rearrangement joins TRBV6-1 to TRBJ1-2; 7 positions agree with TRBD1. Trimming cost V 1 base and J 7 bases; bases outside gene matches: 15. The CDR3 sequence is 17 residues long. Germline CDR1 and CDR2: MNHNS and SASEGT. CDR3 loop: CASSEVAGGTGWRGYTF. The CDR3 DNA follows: TGTGCCAGCAGTGAAGTCGCAGGGGGGACGGGGTGGCGTGGCTACACCTTC.

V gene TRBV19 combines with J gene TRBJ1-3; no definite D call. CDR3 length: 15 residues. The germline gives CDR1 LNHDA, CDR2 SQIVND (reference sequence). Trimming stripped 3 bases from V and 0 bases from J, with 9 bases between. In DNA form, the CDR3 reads TGTGCCAGTAGTATTATGGGCCTCTCTGGAAACACCATATATTTT. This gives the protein CASSIMGLSGNTIYF.

Written as DNA, the CDR3 is TGTGCCATCAGCCGGGTCCAGGGTACCTACGAGCAGTACTTC. Protein: CAISRVQGTYEQYF. The J gene is TRBJ2-7, the V gene TRBV10-3; perhaps TRBD1 as D (5 bases). The germline V gene encodes CDR1 ENHRY and CDR2 SYGVKD. The V end lost 6 bases, the J end lost 2 bases, and 14 bases lay between the germline ends. The CDR3 runs 14 residues.

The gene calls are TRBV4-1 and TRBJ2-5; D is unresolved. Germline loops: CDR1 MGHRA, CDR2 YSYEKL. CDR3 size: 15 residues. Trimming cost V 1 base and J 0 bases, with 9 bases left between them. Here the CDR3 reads CASSQANSYQETQYF. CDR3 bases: TGCGCCAGCAGCCAAGCGAACAGTTACCAAGAGACCCAGTACTTC.

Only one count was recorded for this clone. The DNA for the CDR3 is TGTGCCAGCAGCTTTTTCCCGCTTGTGGCGGGAGGCAATGAGCAGTTCTTC. Residues: CASSFFPLVAGGNEQFF. The V and J genes are TRBV7-9 and TRBJ2-1, with 8 positions matching TRBD2. The trim removed 3 bases at V and 6 bases at J, leaving 13 bases unmatched. In germline, CDR1 is SEHNR, CDR2 FQNEAQ (reference sequence). There are 17 residues in the CDR3.

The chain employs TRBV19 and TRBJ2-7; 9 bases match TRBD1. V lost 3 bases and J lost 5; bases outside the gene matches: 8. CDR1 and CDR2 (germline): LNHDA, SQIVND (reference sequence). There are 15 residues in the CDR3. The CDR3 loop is CASSIQGTGRNEQYF. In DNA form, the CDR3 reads TGTGCCAGTAGTATCCAGGGGACAGGGAGGAACGAGCAGTACTTC. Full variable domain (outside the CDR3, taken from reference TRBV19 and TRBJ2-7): DGGITQSPKYLFRKEGQNVTLSCEQNLNHDAMYWYRQDPGQGLRLIYYSQIVNDFQKGDIAEGYSVSREKKESFPLTVTSAQKNPTAFYLCASSIQGTGRNEQYFGPGTRLTVT.

CDR3 DNA: TGCGCCAGCAGCTTTAGGGGTGGGTCCTACGAGCAGTACTTC. As protein: CASSFRGGSYEQYF. This chain joins TRBV5-1 and TRBJ2-7, with D possibly being TRBD1 (5 bases). Germline V gene data show CDR1 as SGHRS and CDR2 as YFSETQ. CDR3 length: 14 residues. With 2 bases removed from V and 1 base from J, the gap between germline ends came to 10 bases.

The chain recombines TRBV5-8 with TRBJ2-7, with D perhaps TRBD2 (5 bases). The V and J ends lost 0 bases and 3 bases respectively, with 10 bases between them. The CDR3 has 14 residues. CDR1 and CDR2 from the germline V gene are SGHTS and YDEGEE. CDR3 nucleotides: TGTGCCAGCAGCTTGGCACAAGGACTCTACGAGCAGTACTTC. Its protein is CASSLAQGLYEQYF.

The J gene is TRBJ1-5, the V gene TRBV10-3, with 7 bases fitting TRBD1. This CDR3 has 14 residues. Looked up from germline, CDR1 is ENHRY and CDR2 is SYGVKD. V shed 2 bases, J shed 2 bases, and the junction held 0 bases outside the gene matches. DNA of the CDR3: TGTGCCATCAGTGAGACAGGGGGCAATCAGCCCCAGCATTTT. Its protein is CAISETGGNQPQHF.

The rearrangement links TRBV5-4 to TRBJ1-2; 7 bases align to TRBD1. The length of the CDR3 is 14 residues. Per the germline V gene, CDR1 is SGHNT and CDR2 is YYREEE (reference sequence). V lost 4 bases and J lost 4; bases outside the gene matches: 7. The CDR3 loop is CASSTGTVPYGYTF. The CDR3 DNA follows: TGTGCCAGCAGCACCGGGACAGTTCCCTATGGCTACACCTTC.

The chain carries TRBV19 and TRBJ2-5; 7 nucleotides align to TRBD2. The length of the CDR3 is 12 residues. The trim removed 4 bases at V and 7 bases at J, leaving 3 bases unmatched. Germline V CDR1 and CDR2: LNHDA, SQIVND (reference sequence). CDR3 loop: CASSSGSVTQYF. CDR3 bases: TGTGCCAGTAGTAGCGGGAGCGTGACCCAGTACTTC. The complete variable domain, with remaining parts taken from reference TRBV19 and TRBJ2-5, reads DGGITQSPKYLFRKEGQNVTLSCEQNLNHDAMYWYRQDPGQGLRLIYYSQIVNDFQKGDIAEGYSVSREKKESFPLTVTSAQKNPTAFYLCASSSGSVTQYFGPGTRLLVL.

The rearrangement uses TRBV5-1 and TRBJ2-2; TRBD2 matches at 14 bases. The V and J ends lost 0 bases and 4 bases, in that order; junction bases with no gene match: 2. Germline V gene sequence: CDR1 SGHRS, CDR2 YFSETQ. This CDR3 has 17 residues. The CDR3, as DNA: TGCGCCAGCAGCTTGGGACTAGCGGGGGGGCGCACCGGGGAGCTGTTTTTT. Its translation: CASSLGLAGGRTGELFF.

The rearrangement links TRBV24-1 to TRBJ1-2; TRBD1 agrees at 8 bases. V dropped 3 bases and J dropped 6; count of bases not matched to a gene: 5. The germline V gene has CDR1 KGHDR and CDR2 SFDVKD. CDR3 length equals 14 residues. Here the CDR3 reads CATSDRTGPDGYTF. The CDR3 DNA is TGTGCCACCAGTGATCGGACAGGGCCGGATGGCTACACCTTC.

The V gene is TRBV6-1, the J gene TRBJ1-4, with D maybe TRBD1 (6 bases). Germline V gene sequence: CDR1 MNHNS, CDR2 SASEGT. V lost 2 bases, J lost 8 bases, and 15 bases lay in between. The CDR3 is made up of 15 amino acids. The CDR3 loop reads CASSELPRGQEKLFF. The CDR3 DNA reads TGTGCCAGCAGTGAATTGCCCAGGGGTCAAGAAAAACTGTTTTTT.

The CDR3 region has the DNA TGTGCCAGCAGCTTAGTGGCTCTAGCGGGGAGCTCCTACGAGCAGTACTTC. Amino acids: CASSLVALAGSSYEQYF. The chain joins TRBV7-8 to TRBJ2-7; TRBD2 matches at 9 bases. The CDR3 runs to 17 residues. V shed 1 base and J 0 bases; nucleotides not matched to a gene: 7. Germline lookup yields CDR1 SGHVS and CDR2 FQNEAQ.

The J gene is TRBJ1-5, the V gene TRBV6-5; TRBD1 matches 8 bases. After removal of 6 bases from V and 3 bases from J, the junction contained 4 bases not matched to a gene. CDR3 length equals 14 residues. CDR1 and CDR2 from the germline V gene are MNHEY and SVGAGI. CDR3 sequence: CASRPTGDNQPQHF. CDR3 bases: TGTGCCAGCAGACCGACAGGGGACAATCAGCCCCAGCATTTT.

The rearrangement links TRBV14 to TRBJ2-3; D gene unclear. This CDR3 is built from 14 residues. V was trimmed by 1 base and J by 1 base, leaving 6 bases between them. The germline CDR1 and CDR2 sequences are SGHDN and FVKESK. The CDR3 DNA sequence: TGTGCCAGCAGCCAAGCCGGAGGCACAGATACGCAGTATTTT. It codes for CASSQAGGTDTQYF.

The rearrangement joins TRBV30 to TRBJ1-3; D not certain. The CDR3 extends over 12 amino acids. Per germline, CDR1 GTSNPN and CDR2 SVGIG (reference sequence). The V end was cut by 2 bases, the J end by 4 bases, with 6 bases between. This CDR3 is CAWSRGGNTIYF. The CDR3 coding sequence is TGTGCCTGGAGTCGAGGCGGAAACACCATATATTTT. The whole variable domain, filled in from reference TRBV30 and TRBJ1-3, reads SQTIHQWPATLVQPVGSPLSLECTVEGTSNPNLYWYRQAAGRGLQLLFYSVGIGQISSEVPQNLSASRPQDRQFILSSKKLLLSDSGFYLCAWSRGGNTIYFGEGSWLTVV.

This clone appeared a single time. The CDR3 spells CASSQDLGQGRWANVLTF. The CDR3 coding sequence is TGCGCCAGCAGCCAAGATCTGGGACAGGGACGCTGGGCCAACGTCCTGACTTTC. The V gene is TRBV4-3, the J gene TRBJ2-6; TRBD1 aligns across 9 bases. V lost 0 bases to trimming and J lost 5 bases; unmatched junction nucleotides: 8. The CDR3 is 18 residues long. The germline CDR1 and CDR2 sequences are LGHNA and YSLEER.

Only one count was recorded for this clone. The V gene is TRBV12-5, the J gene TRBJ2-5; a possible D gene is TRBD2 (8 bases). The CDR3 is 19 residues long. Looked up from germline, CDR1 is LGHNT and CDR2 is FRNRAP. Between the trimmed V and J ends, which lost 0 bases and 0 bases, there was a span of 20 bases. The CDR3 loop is CASGLVREGAGAHQETQYF. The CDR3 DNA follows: TGTGCTAGTGGTTTGGTCCGGGAGGGGGCGGGGGCTCACCAAGAGACCCAGTACTTC.

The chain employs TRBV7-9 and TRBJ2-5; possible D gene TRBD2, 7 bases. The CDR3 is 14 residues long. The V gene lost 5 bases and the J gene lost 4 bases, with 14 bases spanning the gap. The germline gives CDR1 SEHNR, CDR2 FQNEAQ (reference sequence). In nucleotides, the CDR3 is TGTGCCAGCAGCATCCGCCGGGGGGCAGAGACCCAGTACTTC. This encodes CASSIRRGAETQYF.